This T cell receptor (beta chain) was obtained from a study of human T cells and chemical hapten exposure. Unique molecular identifiers were linked by the library to individual cDNA molecules. Original processing methods: Sample TCR totals centred on a median of around 100,000, ranging about 20,000 to 700,000. TCRdb fed the RACE reads into MiXCR, producing one record per CDR3 protein. In this record, the V and J calls reflect TCRdb's handling and not the investigators' own analysis. The table lists about 96,000 distinct CDR3 sequences, 7% to 10% of them singletons, with 2% to 2.5% in the top ten. This clonotype was observed a few times. Antigen unknown. Time point specified: patch test 2, 6 weeks after DPC sensitization. The treatment denotes: therapeutic diphenylcyclopropenone sensitization with weekly scalp DPC. Notes on the study in general: Expanded TCR counts at PT1 went up together with patch test score, a positive correlation.

The CDR3 covers 15 residues. V lost 4 bases and J lost 1, with 13 bases in between. Germline values: CDR1 LGHDT, CDR2 YNNKEL (reference sequence). Sequencing used whole blood, obtained in connection with sensitization to the hapten diphenylcyclopropenone (DPC). This TCR derives from a woman in her thirties or forties with alopecia areata. Some clones in this sample may be carry-over from other donors' samples. V is TRBV3-1 and J is TRBJ1-1; perhaps TRBD1 as D (6 bases). The CDR3 sequence is CASSRSDRQNTEAFF. CDR3 nucleotides: TGTGCCAGCAGCCGATCGGACAGACAGAACACTGAAGCTTTCTTT. Full variable domain (outside the CDR3, taken from reference TRBV3-1 and TRBJ1-1): DTAVSQTPKYLVTQMGNDKSIKCEQNLGHDTMYWYKQDSKKFLKIMFSYNNKELIINETVPNRFSPKSPDKAHLNLHINSLELGDSAVYFCASSRSDRQNTEAFFGQGTRLTVV.